The text below deals with one T cell receptor beta chain. These data come from a study of blood T cell repertoires in COVID-19. About the study: The study drew acute and convalescent COVID-19 samples from the United States, Italy and Spain. Nucleic acid was either cDNA or gDNA, and it came from T cells, B-cell-depleted T cells, or PBMCs.

V was shortened by 4 bases and J by 4 bases, with 10 bases between the two germline ends. CDR1 and CDR2 from the germline V gene are MGHRA and YSYEKL. The CDR3 has 13 residues. Per the original data handling: The authors estimated nucleated cell counts from reference gene primer amplification. Method: immunoSEQ multiplex PCR; TCRdb's copy keeps in-frame clones and lacks some. V and J calls and clone size follow that table, whereas D and trimming were derived from the DNA. The sample contains about 34,000 clones, about 87% of which appear only once. The chain combines TRBV4-1 with TRBJ1-1; D gene uncertain. The sequence came from a man aged 60-69 years with active COVID-19. Specimen: peripheral blood. CDR3 amino acids: CASSPRVSTEAFF. In nucleotides, the CDR3 is TGCGCCAGCAGCCCCCGGGTGAGCACTGAAGCTTTCTTT.